Listed below are T cell receptor beta chains from one sample, sequenced in a study of blood T cell repertoires in COVID-19. Some clones are missing from TCRdb's copy, which holds only in-frame ones; the method was immunoSEQ multiplex PCR. The repertoire has approximately 120,000 clones, about 85% of them found once; the top ten carry around 27%. The specimen was peripheral blood. Receptors originate from an elderly woman with acute or convalescent COVID-19. Each CDR3 is given with its conserved first and last residue. D genes are given only for firm matches. Clone size is stated in some rows and not others, as once, few, many or a class when expanded.

J gene,clone size,V gene,D gene,CDR3 DNA,CDR3 protein
TRBJ2-7,.,TRBV5-8,.,TGTGCCAGCAGCGGAAGTCCTAGCCGATCCTACGAGCAGTACTTC,CASSGSPSRSYEQYF
TRBJ1-5,few,TRBV5-1,.,TGCGCCAGCAGGTCGGGTTTAGGTCAGCCCCAGCATTTT,CASRSGLGQPQHF
TRBJ2-2,.,TRBV7-2,.,TGTGCCAGCAGCGACCGGACAAGGGGGAACACCGGGGAGCTGTTTTTT,CASSDRTRGNTGELFF
TRBJ1-4,.,TRBV5-5,.,TGTGCCAGCAGTCGAACTAATGAAAAACTGTTTTTT,CASSRTNEKLFF
TRBJ1-6,few,TRBV7-9,TRBD1,TGTGCCAGCAGCTTAGAGGGACAGCGCCTCCACTTT,CASSLEGQRLHF
TRBJ2-3,.,TRBV6-5,TRBD2,TGTGCCAGCAGCACGGGGGGGCGCACAGATACGCAGTATTTT,CASSTGGRTDTQYF
TRBJ2-3,.,TRBV6-2/TRBV6-3,.,TGTGCCAGCAGTCCGACAGGAGGATCGGATACGCAGTATTTT,CASSPTGGSDTQYF
TRBJ1-1,.,TRBV6-6,.,TGTGCCAGCAGTTACAGCGAAGCTTTCTTT,CASSYSEAFF
TRBJ1-6,.,TRBV5-4,TRBD1,TGTGCCAGCACCCGGGACAGGGGGATCCCCCTCCACTTT,CASTRDRGIPLHF
TRBJ2-1,few,TRBV7-2,TRBD2,TGTGCCAGCAACCCGGTAGCGGGGGGGCCACATGAGCAGTTCTTC,CASNPVAGGPHEQFF
TRBJ1-6,.,TRBV4-1,.,TGCGCCAGCAGCCAAGATGCAGAAAATAATTCACCCCTCCACTTT,CASSQDAENNSPLHF
TRBJ2-2,.,TRBV5-1,TRBD1,TGCGCCAGCAGCTTGCCCACAGGGGGCTCCACCGGGGAGCTGTTTTTT,CASSLPTGGSTGELFF
TRBJ1-4,.,TRBV7-3,.,TGTGCCAGCAGCTCCAGGGATGCAACTAATGAAAAACTGTTTTTT,CASSSRDATNEKLFF
TRBJ1-1,.,TRBV9,.,TGTGCCAGCAGCACGACAACAAACACTGAAGCTTTCTTT,CASSTTTNTEAFF